This paragraph covers one T cell receptor (beta chain) sequence. Sequence at one end of the junction differs from germline and may be a read error. The data belong to a study of blood T cells in healthy people across ages. This CDR3 is 21 amino acids long. Germline V gene lookup returns CDR1 SGHNT and CDR2 YENEEA. The authors ran a second PCR of roughly 6 to 12 cycles using a sample-barcoded 5' primer and a J-beta primer mix. Using its own MiXCR run on the 5' RACE reads, TCRdb lists one record per CDR3 protein. Here the sample spans about 1.6 million distinct CDR3 sequences, approximately 32% being singletons.

Sequenced material: blood. The sequence came from a woman in her twenties or thirties in good health. The chain is built from TRBV11-3 and TRBJ2-6, with TRBD2 as a possible D gene (7 bases). CDR3 amino acids: CASSLVLAPQGGAPGTNVLTF. DNA for the CDR3: TGTGCCAGCAGCTTAGTTCTAGCTCCCCAAGGGGGGGCCCCTGGGACCAACGTCCTGACTTTC. Full variable domain (outside the CDR3, taken from reference TRBV11-3 and TRBJ2-6): EAGVVQSPRYKIIEKKQPVAFWCNPISGHNTLYWYLQNLGQGPELLIRYENEEAVDDSQLPKDRFSAERLKGVDSTLKIQPAELGDSAVYLCASSLVLAPQGGAPGTNVLTFGAGSRLTVL.